Below are 25 T cell receptor beta chains sequenced from a single sample in a study of cytomegalovirus exposure and HLA in healthy donors. The PCR used 60 Vbeta and 13 Jbeta primers. Here immunoSEQ multiplex PCR was the method, and the copy in TCRdb shows in-frame clones only, minus some. Of 150,000 to 180,000 clones in the sample, around 84% were seen once. Sequencing was performed on PBMCs. The source of these receptors is a woman between 40 and 50 years old in good health and CMV-seropositive.

The chain uses TRBV4-2 and TRBJ1-5; TRBD1 is a possible D gene (5 bases). The germline CDR1 and CDR2 sequences are LGHNA and YNFKEQ. Trimming took 0 bases from V and 0 from J, leaving 15 bases between them. The CDR3 sequence is 18 residues long. CDR3 nucleotides: TGTGCCAGCAGCCAAGAGGGGGGACGGGGCTATAGCAATCAGCCCCAGCATTTT. Protein sequence: CASSQEGGRGYSNQPQHF.

The chain employs TRBV7-3 and TRBJ2-7; 9 bases are a match to TRBD2. The V gene end was trimmed by 5 bases and the J gene end by 6 bases; junction bases not matched to a gene: 8. The germline V gene encodes CDR1 SGHTA and CDR2 FQGTGA. The length of the CDR3 is 14 residues. CDR3 DNA: TGTGCCAGCAGCCGTAGCGGGAGTGATCTCGAGCAGTACTTC. Its protein is CASSRSGSDLEQYF.

V is TRBV6-5 and J is TRBJ2-7, with D perhaps matching TRBD2 (6 bases). Germline V gene sequence: CDR1 MNHEY, CDR2 SVGAGI. Trimming took 5 bases from V and 0 from J, leaving 11 bases between them. The CDR3 runs to 14 residues. This CDR3 reads CASSVAGSSYEQYF. CDR3 bases: TGTGCCAGCAGTGTGGCGGGGAGCTCCTACGAGCAGTACTTC.

This sequence joins TRBV6-1 and TRBJ2-1, with 7 bases aligning to TRBD1. Germline trimming cut 7 bases from V and 8 bases from J; bases unmatched to any gene: 11. Germline-derived CDR1 and CDR2 are MNHNS and SASEGT. The CDR3 has 14 amino acids. This CDR3 is CASKRTGSFDEQFF. CDR3 bases: TGTGCCAGCAAAAGGACAGGATCTTTTGATGAGCAGTTCTTC.

V and J are TRBV12-5 and TRBJ2-2; D may be TRBD2 (5 bases). The V and J ends lost 6 bases and 4 bases respectively, with 9 bases between them. CDR3 size: 13 residues. Germline CDR1 LGHNT, CDR2 FRNRAP. The CDR3 region is CASGTGFTGELFF. The CDR3 DNA follows: TGTGCTAGTGGAACGGGATTCACCGGGGAGCTGTTTTTT.

CDR3 DNA sequence: TGTGCCAGCAGCCCCGGGGATCGGGGGGGGACCACAGATACGCAGTATTTT. Its protein is CASSPGDRGGTTDTQYF. The chain recombines TRBV5-5 with TRBJ2-3, with 8 bases identical to TRBD2. Germline V gene data show CDR1 as SGHKS and CDR2 as YYEKEE (reference sequence). The CDR3 covers 17 residues. V was pared by 4 bases and J by 2 bases, with 12 bases of the junction left unmatched.

The chain links TRBV19 to TRBJ2-5, with unresolved D. In germline, CDR1 is LNHDA, CDR2 SQIVND (reference sequence). The V end was cut by 0 bases, the J end by 0 bases, with 8 bases between. CDR3 length equals 15 residues. The CDR3 loop is CASSIDLEYQETQYF. The CDR3 region has the DNA TGTGCCAGTAGTATAGACTTAGAGTACCAAGAGACCCAGTACTTC.

The chain recombines TRBV7-2 with TRBJ2-3; D may be TRBD1 (8 bases). Between the trimmed V and J ends, which lost 3 bases and 0 bases, there was a span of 19 bases. Per germline, CDR1 SGHTA and CDR2 FQGNSA. The CDR3 is 18 amino acids. The CDR3 coding sequence is TGTGCCAGCAGCTTCAGGGGGCCATTAGCGGGTAGCACAGATACGCAGTATTTT. This gives the protein CASSFRGPLAGSTDTQYF.

J is TRBJ2-3 and V is TRBV11-1; 7 nucleotides line up with TRBD2. CDR1 SGHAT and CDR2 FQDESV come from the germline V gene (reference sequence). The trim removed 6 bases at V and 6 bases at J, leaving 6 bases unmatched. The CDR3 length is 13 residues. DNA for the CDR3: TGTGCCAGCAGTCTAGCGGTAGCGGATACGCAGTATTTT. This gives the protein CASSLAVADTQYF. The complete variable domain, with remaining parts taken from reference TRBV11-1 and TRBJ2-3, reads EAEVAQSPRYKITEKSQAVAFWCDPISGHATLYWYRQILGQGPELLVQFQDESVVDDSQLPKDRFSAERLKGVDSTLKIQPAELGDSAMYLCASSLAVADTQYFGPGTRLTVL.

Only one count was recorded for this clone. This chain connects TRBV28 to TRBJ2-4; tentative D call: TRBD2 (6 bases). V lost 2 bases, J lost 9 bases, and 11 bases lay in between. Germline CDR1 MDHEN, CDR2 SYDVKM. The CDR3 has 13 amino acids. The DNA for the CDR3 is TGTGCCAGCAGTTTAGGGCGGGGAAGCATTCAGTACTTC. Amino acid sequence: CASSLGRGSIQYF. Looking up the rest from reference TRBV28 and TRBJ2-4 gives the full variable domain: DVKVTQSSRYLVKRTGEKVFLECVQDMDHENMFWYRQDPGLGLRLIYFSYDVKMKEKGDIPEGYSVSREKKERFSLILESASTNQTSMYLCASSLGRGSIQYFGAGTRLSVL.

This clone was detected once. CDR3 protein: CSVEGPVGGSSYEQYF. For the CDR3, the DNA is TGCAGCGTTGAAGGCCCGGTTGGCGGGAGCTCCTACGAGCAGTACTTC. The chain uses TRBV29-1 and TRBJ2-7, with TRBD2 matching 7 bases. This CDR3 has 16 amino acids. J gave up 0 bases and V 1 base, and 9 bases lay outside the gene matches. Germline CDR1 and CDR2: SQVTM and ANQGSEA.

The sample holds a few counts of this clone. The V gene is TRBV28, the J gene TRBJ2-5, with 9 nucleotides matching TRBD1. Germline CDR1 and CDR2: MDHEN and SYDVKM. The CDR3 loop spans 15 amino acids. V was clipped by 6 bases and J by 3 bases; unmatched bases: 8. The CDR3 nucleotides are TGTGCCAGCAGCCTTGGGGGACAGGGCGAAGAGACCCAGTACTTC. Its translation: CASSLGGQGEETQYF.

The chain links TRBV6-5 to TRBJ1-1, with 10 positions matching TRBD1. The CDR3 sequence is 16 residues long. Germline CDR1 and CDR2: MNHEY and SVGAGI. Trimming took 4 bases from V and 10 from J; bases not matched to a gene: 15. CDR3 sequence reads: CASSSTAGTGEVRAFF. CDR3 nucleotides: TGTGCCAGCAGTTCCACCGCCGGGACAGGGGAGGTTAGAGCTTTCTTT.

The chain uses TRBV7-9 and TRBJ1-1; 8 bases match TRBD1. The CDR3 has 15 residues. The germline V gene has CDR1 SEHNR and CDR2 FQNEAQ (reference sequence). Germline trimming cut 3 bases from V and 1 base from J; bases unmatched to any gene: 4. CDR3 nucleotide sequence: TGTGCCAGCAGCTTCCCGGGACAGGCGAACACTGAAGCTTTCTTT. Translating gives CASSFPGQANTEAFF. Full variable domain (outside the CDR3, taken from reference TRBV7-9 and TRBJ1-1): DTGVSQNPRHKITKRGQNVTFRCDPISEHNRLYWYRQTLGQGPEFLTYFQNEAQLEKSRLLSDRFSAERPKGSFSTLEIQRTEQGDSAMYLCASSFPGQANTEAFFGQGTRLTVV.

In DNA, the CDR3 is TGCGCCAGCAGTGAGTCGAGTTTGGGGGGGAATGAGCAGTTCTTC. Protein: CASSESSLGGNEQFF. The J gene is TRBJ2-1, the V gene TRBV10-2; 7 bases line up with TRBD2. The germline V gene encodes CDR1 WSHSY and CDR2 SAAADI. The CDR3 totals 15 residues. The J segment lost 7 bases and the V segment lost 0 bases, leaving 6 bases of the junction unmatched.

The V and J genes are TRBV27 and TRBJ2-2, with 8 nucleotides matching TRBD2. J gave up 0 bases and V 5 bases, and 5 bases lay outside the gene matches. The CDR3 has 16 residues. From germline, CDR1 is MNHEY and CDR2 SMNVEV (reference sequence). Here the CDR3 reads CASSALAGTNTGELFF. Written as DNA, the CDR3 is TGTGCCAGCAGTGCTTTAGCGGGGACGAACACCGGGGAGCTGTTTTTT.

This rearrangement joins TRBV6-5 to TRBJ2-1; 8 bases fit TRBD2. From germline, CDR1 is MNHEY and CDR2 SVGAGI. With V trimmed by 0 bases and J by 5 bases, 3 bases remained unmatched. The CDR3 is 15 amino acids. The CDR3: CASSYSLLADNEQFF. The CDR3 bases are TGTGCCAGCAGTTACTCGCTACTAGCGGACAATGAGCAGTTCTTC.

With respect to this clone: One end of the junction does not line up with germline, which may come from a read error. This rearrangement joins TRBV19 to TRBJ1-1, with 11 nucleotides matching TRBD1. In germline, CDR1 is LNHDA, CDR2 SQIVND (reference sequence). The CDR3 has 14 residues. The CDR3 DNA reads TGTGCCGGTAGTACCGGGACAGGGGGCACTGAAGCTTTCTTT. Amino acids: CAGSTGTGGTEAFF. Based on the CDR3 plus reference TRBV19 and TRBJ1-1, the full variable domain is DGGITQSPKYLFRKEGQNVTLSCEQNLNHDAMYWYRQDPGQGLRLIYYSQIVNDFQKGDIAEGYSVSREKKESFPLTVTSAQKNPTAFYLCAGSTGTGGTEAFFGQGTRLTVV.

The chain couples TRBV7-6 to TRBJ1-3, with 7 nucleotides matching TRBD1. Germline CDR1 is SGHVS and CDR2 is FNYEAQ. CDR3 length: 17 amino acids. V lost 5 bases, J lost 1 base, and 11 bases stayed unmatched. CDR3 DNA sequence: TGTGCCAGCAGCGCCTACAGGGGCGCTCCGTCTGGAAACACCATATATTTT. Encoded protein: CASSAYRGAPSGNTIYF.

The CDR3 loop reads CASNVGGDYGYTF. For the CDR3, the DNA is TGTGCCAGCAACGTCGGAGGGGACTATGGCTACACCTTC. V gene TRBV13 combines with J gene TRBJ1-2; D is perhaps TRBD1 (5 bases). CDR1 is PRHDT, CDR2 FYEKMQ, per germline (reference sequence). The CDR3 has 13 amino acids. Trimming cost V 7 bases and J 3 bases, with 12 bases left between them.

This chain uses TRBV30 with TRBJ2-7; tentatively, D is TRBD2 (5 bases). The CDR3 is made up of 17 amino acids. Germline CDR1 reads GTSNPN; CDR2 reads SVGIG (reference sequence). Trimming pared 2 bases from V and 7 bases from J, leaving 27 bases between. The CDR3 nucleotides are TGTGCCTGGAGTAACCCCCCCCCGGGAACCCATTCAATGGAGCAGTACTTC. Residues: CAWSNPPPGTHSMEQYF.

This clone was seen once. The gene calls are TRBV5-4 and TRBJ1-2, with 9 bases fitting TRBD1. The CDR3 is 13 residues long. The germline gives CDR1 SGHNT, CDR2 YYREEE (reference sequence). V lost 3 bases, J lost 8 bases, and 5 bases stayed unmatched. The CDR3 DNA reads as TGTGCCAGCAGCTCGACAGGGGGTCGGGGCTACACCTTC. Amino acid sequence: CASSSTGGRGYTF.

V and J are TRBV19 and TRBJ2-5; 10 bases match TRBD1. From germline, CDR1 is LNHDA and CDR2 SQIVND (reference sequence). V was pared by 2 bases and J by 5 bases, with 11 bases of the junction left unmatched. The CDR3 loop spans 17 amino acids. The CDR3 here is CASSIQRGQGLGETQYF. The CDR3 DNA is TGTGCCAGTAGTATACAGAGGGGACAGGGGCTAGGGGAGACCCAGTACTTC.

The J gene is TRBJ2-1, the V gene TRBV28; D not resolved. This CDR3 has 13 amino acids. From germline, CDR1 is MDHEN and CDR2 SYDVKM. V was cut by 6 bases and J by 4 bases, with 10 bases left in between. The CDR3 sequence: CASSLFVYNEQFF. The CDR3 DNA sequence: TGTGCCAGCAGCCTCTTCGTATACAATGAGCAGTTCTTC.

The rearrangement uses TRBV7-6 and TRBJ2-7, with D possibly TRBD2 on 6 matching bases. Trimming shortened V by 1 base and J by 4 bases, and 20 bases separated the two germline ends. CDR3 length: 17 amino acids. The germline V gene has CDR1 SGHVS and CDR2 FNYEAQ. The CDR3 nucleotides read TGTGCCAGCAGCTTAGATAGGAGCTCCGGGGGTCTATACGAGCAGTACTTC. This encodes CASSLDRSSGGLYEQYF.